Described below is a single TCR beta chain sequence and its context. This entry belongs to a study of blood T cell repertoires in COVID-19. At the level of the study: T cells, B-cell-depleted T cells, or PBMCs provided the cDNA or gDNA that served as material.

The method was immunoSEQ multiplex PCR; TCRdb's version includes in-frame clones alone and lacks a portion of them. Of 210,000 or so clones listed, approximately 80% were seen once; the top ten hold approximately 4.6%. Participant ages covered roughly 18 to 89 years across 20 to 25 US areas. Donors were grouped by their self-reported clinical history. Per the germline V gene, CDR1 is SNHLY and CDR2 is FYNNEI. The CDR3 has 12 amino acids. The V gene lost 7 bases and the J gene lost 7 bases, with 11 bases spanning the gap. This chain connects TRBV2 to TRBJ2-1, with D possibly TRBD1 on 6 matching bases. Material for sequencing was PBMCs or T cells enriched from blood (not recorded which). This TCR was sampled from a man aged 25-45 years with acute COVID-19. CDR3 nucleotide sequence: TGTGCCAGCACCCCTAGGGGGAATGAGCAGTTCTTC. It encodes CASTPRGNEQFF.